This TCR beta chain is from a study of regulatory T cells in long-lasting Graves disease. Across the whole study: Under 3 months of antithyroid drugs had been taken by newly diagnosed Graves' patients.

Germline loops: CDR1 MRHNA, CDR2 SNTAGT. Trimming pared 2 bases from V and 8 bases from J, leaving 10 bases between. The CDR3 has 13 residues. Time point indicated: newly diagnosed GD, antithyroid drugs for less than 3 months. The authors made the TCR library using RNA they extracted from PBMCs. This clonotype was counted a few times. Libraries of TCR beta came from iRepertoire HTBI primers plus Arm-PCR of CDR3 regions. From the multiplex PCR reads, TCRdb called clonotypes with MiXCR, one entry per CDR3 protein. Among hundreds of thousands of distinct CDR3 sequences listed, approximately 16% were seen once. These sequences were also reported in another study, on T cells in Graves' hyperthyroidism and ophthalmopathy. This second study says: Primed by the HTBI set, a first-round RT-PCR was run on the TCR CDR3.

Here the sequenced sample was peripheral blood mononuclear cells (PBMCs), taken at new diagnosis, from a patient treated with antithyroid drugs. The chain joins TRBV6-4 to TRBJ2-1; the D call may be TRBD1 or TRBD2 (5 bases each). The sequence was obtained from a man younger than 30 with Graves disease. CDR3 sequence (DNA): TGTGCCAGCAGTGACATGGGGGTACATGAGCAGTTCTTC. Translation gives CASSDMGVHEQFF.